This TCR beta chain originates from a study of blood T cell repertoires in COVID-19. Study-wide background: From the United States, Italy and Spain came samples of acute and convalescent COVID-19. T cells, B-cell-depleted T cells, or PBMCs supplied cDNA or gDNA.

Germline CDR1 and CDR2: WNHNN and SYGVQD (reference sequence). The CDR3 has 14 residues. V gave up 3 bases and J gave up 2 bases, with 9 bases separating them. How the authors handled the data: Amplification with reference gene primers provided the estimates of nucleated cell counts. Clones were read by immunoSEQ multiplex PCR, and TCRdb kept only the in-frame ones, dropping some. That table is the source of V, J and clone size, and D and trimming were worked out from the DNA. This sample has 210,000 or so clones; 89% occur once, and the top ten carry 6.5% to 8.5%. This clonotype originated in a man in his forties or fifties with acute or convalescent COVID-19. Specimen: peripheral blood. The chain recombines TRBV10-1 with TRBJ2-3, with D possibly matching TRBD2 (7 bases). CDR3 in amino acids: CASSDGGPTDTQYF. In DNA, the CDR3 is TGCGCCAGCAGTGACGGGGGGCCCACAGATACGCAGTATTTT.